The 30 T cell receptor beta chains presented below share a single source sample, sequenced in a study of shared clonotypes between healthy human individuals. Clones were sequenced by immunoSEQ multiplex PCR, and TCRdb holds only the in-frame ones, with some missing. Among 550,000 to 850,000 clones listed, about two thirds were seen once. The sample taken for sequencing was memory CD4+ T cells sorted from blood. The subset was: CD45RA-negative fraction. These receptors were obtained from a woman in her 30s in good health.

This sequence joins TRBV6-1 and TRBJ1-2; 8 bases agree with TRBD1. CDR1 is MNHNS, CDR2 SASEGT, per germline. The CDR3 is 14 amino acids. V lost 6 bases and J lost 0; bases outside the gene matches: 3. CDR3 residues: CASRDRGTNYGYTF. In DNA, the CDR3 is TGTGCCAGCAGAGACAGGGGCACTAACTATGGCTACACCTTC.

The chain combines TRBV7-2 with TRBJ2-7, with 8 nucleotides matching TRBD2. The V segment lost 5 bases and the J segment 8 bases; nucleotides outside the gene matches: 8. CDR1 is SGHTA and CDR2 is FQGNSA in the germline V gene. The length of the CDR3 is 13 residues. CDR3 amino acids: CASSTPGGFKQYF. CDR3 nucleotide sequence: TGTGCCAGCAGCACACCGGGGGGGTTCAAGCAGTACTTC.

The chain carries TRBV28 and TRBJ1-4; no reliable D call. This CDR3 spans 15 amino acids. Trimming removed 3 bases at V and 4 bases at J, with 12 bases between. From germline, CDR1 is MDHEN and CDR2 SYDVKM. CDR3 residues: CASSLEHFYNEKLFF. CDR3 coding DNA: TGTGCCAGCAGTTTGGAGCACTTTTATAATGAAAAACTGTTTTTT.

Notes on this clone: Other DNA sequences from this sample encode an identical CDR3 as well. The chain is built from TRBV7-2 and TRBJ2-7, with D possibly matching TRBD2 (6 bases). The CDR3 sequence is 15 residues long. V was cut by 3 bases and J by 1 base, with 13 bases left in between. The V gene's germline CDR1 is SGHTA and CDR2 FQGNSA. The CDR3 sequence: CASSFGGAGSYEQYF. The CDR3 DNA reads as TGTGCCAGCAGCTTTGGAGGGGCGGGGTCCTACGAGCAGTACTTC.

This clone has a count of ten or more. The chain carries TRBV7-8 and TRBJ2-2; possibly TRBD2 for D (6 bases). The CDR3 runs 14 residues. Trimming took off 2 bases at V and 6 bases at J, with 10 bases between the two ends. Germline-derived CDR1 and CDR2 are SGHVS and FQNEAQ. CDR3 bases: TGTGCCAGCAGCTTATTGGAGGGATCCGGGGAGCTGTTTTTT. It encodes CASSLLEGSGELFF.

The gene calls are TRBV27 and TRBJ2-7; 8 bases are a match to TRBD2. Per the germline V gene, CDR1 is MNHEY and CDR2 is SMNVEV (reference sequence). With V trimmed by 5 bases and J by 7 bases, 7 bases remained unmatched. The CDR3 has 13 amino acids. CDR3 DNA sequence: TGTGCCAGCAGTCCCCGGGAGGGTCTAGAGCAGTACTTC. It codes for CASSPREGLEQYF.

This clone was detected a few times. The chain employs TRBV6-6 and TRBJ2-5; D unresolved. The CDR3 has 14 amino acids. The germline V gene has CDR1 MNHNY and CDR2 SVGAGI (reference sequence). With 4 bases removed from V and 4 bases from J, the gap between germline ends came to 13 bases. As DNA, the CDR3 is TGTGCCAGCAGTTCCGAAGGGTTTGGAGAGACCCAGTACTTC. Amino acid sequence: CASSSEGFGETQYF.

The rearrangement links TRBV10-3 to TRBJ2-1, with D hard to call. V was pared by 3 bases and J by 1 base, with 7 bases between. Germline values: CDR1 ENHRY, CDR2 SYGVKD. There are 14 residues in the CDR3. Written as DNA, the CDR3 is TGTGCCATCAGTGAAGACCATTCCTACAATGAGCAGTTCTTC. Translation gives CAISEDHSYNEQFF.

With regard to this clone: At the DNA level, this CDR3 is encoded by other sequences in the same sample as well. CDR3 protein: CAWSVGRAGNTIYF. Written as DNA, the CDR3 is TGTGCCTGGAGTGTTGGCAGGGCTGGAAACACCATATATTTT. The chain joins TRBV30 to TRBJ1-3; perhaps TRBD1 as D (5 bases). The CDR3 is made up of 14 amino acids. Looked up from germline, CDR1 is GTSNPN and CDR2 is SVGIG (reference sequence). V lost 0 bases and J 2 bases, leaving 8 bases between the germline ends.

For the CDR3, the DNA is TGTGCCAGCAGAACAACCACAGAGTCCCTTAACTATGGCTACACCTTC. Its translation: CASRTTTESLNYGYTF. V and J are TRBV6-6 and TRBJ1-2, with D uncertain. Germline V lookup: CDR1 MNHNY, CDR2 SVGAGI (reference sequence). The V gene lost 6 bases and the J gene lost 1 base, with 18 bases spanning the gap. The CDR3 has 16 amino acids.

This clone showed up just once. The V call is TRBV5-5, the J call TRBJ1-4; D is ambiguous. This CDR3 comprises 12 residues. Trimming shortened V by 2 bases and J by 5 bases, and 4 bases separated the two germline ends. The germline V gene has CDR1 SGHKS and CDR2 YYEKEE (reference sequence). The CDR3 bases are TGTGCCAGCAGCTTTCTAAATGAAAAACTGTTTTTT. Its translation is CASSFLNEKLFF.

Only a few counts were recorded for this clone. This chain uses TRBV5-1 with TRBJ2-3, with TRBD2 as a possible D gene (5 bases). Trimming removed 3 bases from V and 2 bases from J, with 16 bases in between. This CDR3 has 16 residues. Germline V gene data show CDR1 as SGHRS and CDR2 as YFSETQ. This CDR3 reads CASSSAGKYDTDTQYF. The CDR3 bases are TGCGCCAGCAGCTCCGCCGGGAAATACGACACAGATACGCAGTATTTT.

The J gene is TRBJ2-1, the V gene TRBV7-9; D unresolved. The CDR3 length is 17 residues. V lost 6 bases, J lost 1 base, and 19 bases lay in between. CDR1 is SEHNR, CDR2 FQNEAQ, per germline (reference sequence). CDR3 residues: CASSTSKADKSYNEQFF. The CDR3 coding sequence is TGTGCCAGCAGTACCTCTAAAGCCGACAAGTCCTACAATGAGCAGTTCTTC.

The chain recombines TRBV28 with TRBJ1-2; a weak D match, TRBD1 (5 bases). V lost 2 bases, J lost 4 bases, and 14 bases lay in between. Germline V lookup: CDR1 MDHEN, CDR2 SYDVKM. The CDR3 runs to 15 residues. CDR3 sequence: CASSLASGRVYGYTF. CDR3 in DNA: TGTGCCAGCAGTTTAGCCTCGGGCAGGGTCTATGGCTACACCTTC.

This clone was observed many times. The sample has other DNA sequences that encode this CDR3 too. V gene TRBV7-2 combines with J gene TRBJ2-1; D is perhaps TRBD1 (5 bases). Germline V CDR1 and CDR2: SGHTA, FQGNSA. Trimming cost V 1 base and J 4 bases, with 11 bases left between them. This CDR3 comprises 15 residues. The CDR3 DNA reads TGTGCCAGCAGCTTAGGGACAAGGGCTTACAATGAGCAGTTCTTC. Translated, it gives CASSLGTRAYNEQFF.

The rearrangement uses TRBV5-4 and TRBJ2-3; 8 bases line up with TRBD2. Germline trimming cut 2 bases from V and 7 bases from J; bases unmatched to any gene: 9. Germline-derived CDR1 and CDR2 are SGHNT and YYREEE (reference sequence). The length of the CDR3 is 15 residues. The chain's CDR3 is CASSFGSGEANTQYF. CDR3 DNA: TGTGCCAGCAGCTTCGGTAGCGGGGAGGCCAATACGCAGTATTTT.

V gene TRBV7-9 combines with J gene TRBJ2-4, with D perhaps given as TRBD1 or TRBD2 (7 bases each). Between the trimmed V and J ends, which lost 4 bases and 7 bases, there was a span of 17 bases. Looked up from germline, CDR1 is SEHNR and CDR2 is FQNEAQ (reference sequence). This CDR3 has 15 residues. In nucleotides, the CDR3 is TGTGCCAGCAGCTATACAGGGGAGGGGTGGAACATTCAGTACTTC. It yields the protein CASSYTGEGWNIQYF.

The chain couples TRBV4-1 to TRBJ2-7; tentative D call: TRBD1 (5 bases). Germline CDR1 MGHRA, CDR2 YSYEKL. The CDR3 sequence is 16 residues long. V lost 0 bases, J lost 8 bases, and 20 bases lay in between. This chain's CDR3 is CASSQDPRQGLEQQYF. The DNA of the CDR3 is TGCGCCAGCAGCCAAGATCCAAGGCAGGGCCTAGAACAGCAGTACTTC.

The chain has TRBV7-9 and TRBJ2-1; D may be TRBD2 (6 bases). The CDR3 is made up of 17 amino acids. CDR1 SEHNR and CDR2 FQNEAQ come from the germline V gene (reference sequence). V lost 2 bases and J 4 bases, leaving 18 bases between the germline ends. CDR3 DNA: TGTGCCAGCAGCTTATACGGGACTTATGAACTTTACAATGAGCAGTTCTTC. It yields the protein CASSLYGTYELYNEQFF.

The rearrangement links TRBV6-4 to TRBJ2-3; D may correspond to TRBD1 or TRBD2 (5 bases each). V was pared by 5 bases and J by 0 bases, with 12 bases between. The CDR3 is made up of 15 amino acids. The germline V gene has CDR1 MRHNA and CDR2 SNTAGT. The CDR3 sequence: CASSLGTGSTDTQYF. In nucleotides, the CDR3 is TGTGCCAGCAGTCTCGGGACGGGAAGCACAGATACGCAGTATTTT.

The V gene is TRBV4-1, the J gene TRBJ1-1; 12 nucleotides line up with TRBD1. Trimming removed 4 bases from V and 1 base from J; junction bases left unmatched: 10. The CDR3 spans 18 residues. Per germline, CDR1 MGHRA and CDR2 YSYEKL. The CDR3 is CASSLLPGQGATNTEAFF. Written as DNA, the CDR3 is TGCGCCAGCAGCCTGCTTCCGGGACAGGGGGCAACGAACACTGAAGCTTTCTTT.

The chain couples TRBV28 to TRBJ2-7; 15 bases match TRBD2. CDR3 length equals 19 residues. CDR1 and CDR2 (germline): MDHEN, SYDVKM. After removal of 3 bases from V and 0 bases from J, the junction contained 9 bases not matched to a gene. This CDR3 reads CASSFLGLAGGRSSYEQYF. DNA of the CDR3: TGTGCCAGCAGTTTCCTCGGACTAGCGGGAGGGAGGAGCTCCTACGAGCAGTACTTC.

The chain joins TRBV20-1 to TRBJ2-7; D gene uncertain. Germline V gene data show CDR1 as DFQATT and CDR2 as SNEGSKA (reference sequence). V shed 6 bases and J shed 5 bases, with 11 bases lying between them. The CDR3 runs 11 residues. For the CDR3, the DNA is TGCAGTGCCCCAGCACCCCACGAGCAGTACTTC. It translates to CSAPAPHEQYF.

V and J are TRBV7-8 and TRBJ2-2; 12 positions match TRBD2. Per the germline V gene, CDR1 is SGHVS and CDR2 is FQNEAQ. Trimming removed 5 bases from V and 7 bases from J; junction bases left unmatched: 8. The CDR3 sequence is 16 residues long. CDR3 in DNA: TGTGCCAGCAGCCCCCCTAGCGGGAGGGCCCACGGGGAGCTGTTTTTT. This encodes CASSPPSGRAHGELFF.

The V and J genes are TRBV2 and TRBJ1-1, with D possibly matching TRBD1 (6 bases). Germline V gene sequence: CDR1 SNHLY, CDR2 FYNNEI. The V and J ends lost 3 bases and 0 bases respectively, with 23 bases between them. The CDR3 length is 19 residues. The CDR3 DNA reads as TGTGCCAGCAGTGAGACGCCAGCGACAGGTTACCTCATGAACACTGAAGCTTTCTTT. Protein sequence: CASSETPATGYLMNTEAFF.

V is TRBV5-4 and J is TRBJ1-2; D uncertain. The length of the CDR3 is 16 residues. Per germline, CDR1 SGHNT and CDR2 YYREEE (reference sequence). The V end lost 4 bases, the J end lost 3 bases, and 19 bases lay between the germline ends. CDR3 region: CASSPVGGTNYYGYTF. The DNA for the CDR3 is TGTGCCAGCAGCCCTGTGGGCGGCACAAACTACTATGGCTACACCTTC.

In its sample, this clone was seen once. The chain is built from TRBV21-1 and TRBJ2-7. TRBV21-1 is an annotated pseudogene. This CDR3 has 12 residues. The CDR3 loop reads CARIHREEEQYF. The CDR3 nucleotides read TGTGCCAGAATCCACAGGGAGGAGGAGCAGTACTTC.

About this clone: This sample also contains other DNA sequences that code for the same CDR3. The genes are TRBV9 and TRBJ2-1; TRBD2 agrees at 7 bases. Per germline, CDR1 SGDLS and CDR2 YYNGEE. This CDR3 comprises 15 residues. The trim removed 0 bases at V and 4 bases at J, leaving 4 bases unmatched. CDR3 region: CASSVGGSGYNEQFF. DNA for the CDR3: TGTGCCAGCAGCGTAGGCGGGAGTGGTTACAATGAGCAGTTCTTC.

V and J are TRBV2 and TRBJ2-7; 8 bases match TRBD1. V lost 4 bases and J lost 3; bases outside the gene matches: 5. CDR3 length: 14 amino acids. Per the germline V gene, CDR1 is SNHLY and CDR2 is FYNNEI. The CDR3 region is CASSVPGQVYEQYF. In nucleotides, the CDR3 is TGTGCCAGCAGTGTACCGGGACAGGTCTACGAGCAGTACTTC.

The V gene is TRBV30, the J gene TRBJ1-4; tentative D call: TRBD1 (5 bases). V shed 3 bases and J shed 7 bases, with 12 bases lying between them. CDR1 is GTSNPN and CDR2 is SVGIG in the germline V gene (reference sequence). This CDR3 spans 13 amino acids. The CDR3 DNA reads as TGTGCCTGGAGCGGGCAAGGGGTTGAAAAACTGTTTTTT. Its protein product is CAWSGQGVEKLFF.